These T cell receptor beta chains were read from a single sample in a study of early T cells in non-severe SARS-CoV-2 infection. TCRdb independently ran MiXCR on the 5' RACE reads; one entry per CDR3 protein. The top ten hold 8.5% to 10% of the sample, which has nearly 45,000 distinct CDR3 sequences, approximately 10% seen once. The sequenced sample consisted of whole blood. Receptor source: an adult who was a healthcare worker with PCR-confirmed SARS-CoV-2 infection or an uninfected control (not recorded which). Each CDR3 is given with its conserved first and last residue. Fields, in order: J gene, V gene, clone size, CDR3 length, D gene, CDR3 DNA, CDR3 protein. D genes are given only for firm matches. A clone size is listed for some rows: how often the clone was seen (once, few, many), or a class if it is expanded.

TRBJ2-5,TRBV18,many,16,TRBD2,TGTGCCGGCTCAACCGGAACTAGCGGAGTACAAGAGACCCAGTACTTC,CAGSTGTSGVQETQYF
TRBJ1-2,TRBV30,many,15,-,TGTGCCTGGAGTGGGACTGGACAGATTTCCTATGGCTACACCTTC,CAWSGTGQISYGYTF
TRBJ2-2,TRBV6-2/TRBV6-3,few,16,TRBD2,TGTGCCAGCAGTTACGGGGAGGGATCGGACACCGGGGAGCTGTTTTTT,CASSYGEGSDTGELFF
TRBJ1-1,TRBV6-5,few,14,-,TGTGCCAGCAGTCCGGGACAAGAGAACACTGAAGCTTTCTTT,CASSPGQENTEAFF
TRBJ1-4,TRBV12-3/TRBV12-4,-,16,-,TGTGCCAGCAGTCATGGAGACAGTTCGTCAGATGAAAAACTGTTTTTT,CASSHGDSSSDEKLFF
TRBJ2-7,TRBV12-3/TRBV12-4,-,15,TRBD1,TGTGCCAGCAGTCCCCGGACAGGGTTTACCTACGAGCAGTACTTC,CASSPRTGFTYEQYF
TRBJ2-7,TRBV5-6,few,15,TRBD1,TGTGCCAGCAGCAATGACAGGGCTCCCCTCCACGAGCAGTACTTC,CASSNDRAPLHEQYF
TRBJ2-3,TRBV21-1,-,18,-,TGTGCCAGCAGCAAGAGGTACCCATGGGGGACGAACTTCGATACGCAGTATTTT,CASSKRYPWGTNFDTQYF
TRBJ1-6,TRBV9,few,14,-,TGTGCCAGCAGCCAGACAGCTCGAGATTCACCCCTCCACTTT,CASSQTARDSPLHF
TRBJ1-5,TRBV7-2,many,14,-,TGTGCCAGCAGCTCGCGGACACCCAATCAGCCCCAGCATTTT,CASSSRTPNQPQHF
TRBJ1-2,TRBV7-2,many,15,-,TGTGCCAGCAGCCCAGCCGGTAGTCGGTCCAGGGGCTACACCTTC,CASSPAGSRSRGYTF
TRBJ1-6,TRBV12-5,-,14,-,TGTGCTAGTGTAATGAGCTCCTATAATTCACCCCTCCACTTT,CASVMSSYNSPLHF
TRBJ1-3,TRBV10-3,many,15,TRBD1,TGTGCCATCAGTTTTGCCGGGACAGGGGAAAACACCATATATTTT,CAISFAGTGENTIYF
TRBJ2-5,TRBV5-1,many,12,-,TGCGCCAGCAGCCGACTGGAAGAGACCCAGTACTTC,CASSRLEETQYF
TRBJ2-1,TRBV24-1,few,14,TRBD2,TGTGCCACCAGTTATGGCGGGGGATACAATGAGCAGTTCTTC,CATSYGGGYNEQFF
TRBJ2-1,TRBV29-1,many,13,TRBD1,TGCAGCGTCGTACAGGGGGCGGGAAATGAGCAGTTCTTC,CSVVQGAGNEQFF
TRBJ1-6,TRBV10-3,-,14,-,TGTGCCATCAGTGGGGGGCTTTATAATTCACCCCTCCACTTT,CAISGGLYNSPLHF
TRBJ1-4,TRBV20-1,many,15,TRBD1,TGCAGTGCTAGGCCGACAGGGGCTTATAATGAAAAACTGTTTTTT,CSARPTGAYNEKLFF
TRBJ2-7,TRBV5-4,many,13,-,TGTGCCAGCAGCTCTACCCCTCAATACGAGCAGTACTTC,CASSSTPQYEQYF
TRBJ2-4,TRBV5-5,-,14,-,TGTGCCAGCAGCTTGCATCAAGACAAAAACATTCAGTACTTC,CASSLHQDKNIQYF
TRBJ2-7,TRBV28,many,15,-,TGTGCCAGCAGCTCTCTCCAGGGAAGATGGTACGAGCAGTACTTC,CASSSLQGRWYEQYF
TRBJ2-3,TRBV4-3,few,17,-,TGCGCCAGCAGCCAAGATAGTACGGGGGGCGGCACAGATACGCAGTATTTT,CASSQDSTGGGTDTQYF
TRBJ2-2,TRBV24-1,few,16,TRBD1,TGTGCCACCAGTGACAGACAGGGGGTAAACACCGGGGAGCTGTTTTTT,CATSDRQGVNTGELFF
TRBJ2-7,TRBV12-3/TRBV12-4,many,13,TRBD1,TGTGCCAGCAGGGAGACAGGGGGCCGGGAGCAGTACTTC,CASRETGGREQYF
TRBJ2-1,TRBV2,-,15,-,TGTGCCAGCAGTGAAACAGGGAGCTCCTACAATGAGCAGTTCTTC,CASSETGSSYNEQFF
TRBJ2-3,TRBV20-1,-,14,-,TGCAGTGCTAGCGACGGGGCTAGCACAGATACGCAGTATTTT,CSASDGASTDTQYF
TRBJ1-2,TRBV2,-,13,-,TGTGCCAGCATCAAAGGGGGGTTCTATGGCTACACCTTC,CASIKGGFYGYTF
TRBJ1-3,TRBV11-2,-,14,-,TGTGCCAGCAGCCCGGACTTCTCTGGAAACACCATATATTTT,CASSPDFSGNTIYF
TRBJ2-7,TRBV7-3,many,14,-,TGTGCCAGCAGCTATCGGACAACCTCCTACGAGCAGTACTTC,CASSYRTTSYEQYF
TRBJ1-1,TRBV29-1,-,11,-,TGCAGCGCCCTGGATTCCACTGAAGCTTTCTTT,CSALDSTEAFF
TRBJ1-1,TRBV7-2,-,15,TRBD1,TGTGCCAGCAACTTAGTATCAGGGGGGAACACTGAAGCTTTCTTT,CASNLVSGGNTEAFF
TRBJ1-4,TRBV18,few,14,TRBD1,TGTGCCAGCTCACGGGGACAGGATTACGAAAAACTGTTTTTT,CASSRGQDYEKLFF
TRBJ1-5,TRBV18,few,14,TRBD1,TGTGCCAGCTCTCCTGGACAGGGCGCGCAGCCCCGGCATTTT,CASSPGQGAQPRHF
TRBJ2-3,TRBV9,-,15,TRBD2,TGTGCCAGCAGTCCAGGGCGGGGGGGCCGAGATACGCAGTATTTT,CASSPGRGGRDTQYF
TRBJ1-5,TRBV20-1,-,13,-,TGCAGTGCTTACGACAGCCGCAATCAGCCCCAGCATTTT,CSAYDSRNQPQHF
TRBJ2-1,TRBV20-1,few,17,-,TGCAGTGCTAGAGATTCCGGCCGGGGTGTGCAGGGCGGTGAGCAGTTCTTC,CSARDSGRGVQGGEQFF
TRBJ2-3,TRBV11-2,few,12,-,TGTGCCAGCAGCTTGGGGCTCACACTTAGCGCCTTT,CASSLGLTLSAF
TRBJ1-2,TRBV10-3,-,15,-,TGTGCCATCAGTGAATCCCAGGGCGTGAACTATGGCTACACCTTC,CAISESQGVNYGYTF
TRBJ1-6,TRBV6-5,many,15,-,TGTGCCAGCAGTTACGTCGGGGCCGACTATTCACCCCTCCACTTT,CASSYVGADYSPLHF
TRBJ1-2,TRBV27,few,13,-,TGTGCCAGCAGTTTGGGGACAAGCTATGGCTACACCTTC,CASSLGTSYGYTF
TRBJ2-2,TRBV6-5,few,14,TRBD1,TGTGCCAGCAGGGCAGGGGGCGCGAACGGGGAGCTGTTTTTT,CASRAGGANGELFF
TRBJ2-5,TRBV4-2,many,18,-,TGTGCCAGCAGCCAAGATAGGGGGAGGGCCAGCGGTGAAGAGACCCAGTACTTC,CASSQDRGRASGEETQYF
TRBJ2-4,TRBV6-2/TRBV6-3,few,17,TRBD2,TGTGCCAGCAGGGGGACTAGCGCCTACCGGGCCAAAAACATTCAGTACTTC,CASRGTSAYRAKNIQYF
TRBJ1-1,TRBV20-1,many,13,-,TGCAGTGCTAAGTATGAGCCGAACACTGAAGCTTTCTTT,CSAKYEPNTEAFF
TRBJ1-3,TRBV2,many,13,-,TGTGCCGGATCAGCTGACTCTGGAAACACCATATATTTT,CAGSADSGNTIYF
TRBJ2-7,TRBV9,medium-sized,14,-,TGTGCCAGCAGCGCTCAGGGCATCGGCTACGAGCAGTACTTC,CASSAQGIGYEQYF
TRBJ1-5,TRBV5-5,few,13,-,TGTGCCAGCAGTTGGACGGCTGATCAGCCCCAGCATTTT,CASSWTADQPQHF
TRBJ2-3,TRBV3-1,many,15,-,TGTGCCAGCAGCTTACTAACCGCTAGCACAGATACGCAGTATTTT,CASSLLTASTDTQYF